A single sample gave rise to the 16 T cell receptor beta chains below, sequenced in a study of prognosis after radiotherapy for stage I lung cancer. With two-round multiplex PCR, TCR beta CDR3 sequences were amplified from genomic DNA. Individual primers that were specific to each TRBV and TRBJ gene served in first-round PCR. One entry per CDR3 protein results from TCRdb running MiXCR on the multiplex PCR reads. The sample records tens of thousands of distinct CDR3 sequences, approximately 45% being singletons. The input for sequencing was PBMCs, taken before or after stereotactic body radiation therapy (not recorded which). The source is a donor at least 50 years old with non-small cell lung cancer.

At least ten counts were recorded for this clonotype. The V gene is TRBV6-1, the J gene TRBJ2-5; 9 positions match TRBD1. V lost 6 bases, J lost 5 bases, and 7 bases stayed unmatched. This CDR3 comprises 14 residues. Germline CDR1 is MNHNS and CDR2 is SASEGT. CDR3 in amino acids: CASRSGQGLETQYF. The CDR3 region has the DNA TGTGCCAGCAGATCTGGACAGGGGTTGGAGACCCAGTACTTC.

In this sample, this clonotype is medium-sized. This chain joins TRBV6-1 and TRBJ1-1; possible D gene TRBD1, 6 bases. The CDR3 is 14 residues long. Germline-derived CDR1 and CDR2 are MNHNS and SASEGT. Trimming cost V 5 bases and J 0 bases, with 10 bases left between them. The CDR3 loop reads CASSLQGLNTEAFF. DNA for the CDR3: TGTGCCAGCAGTCTACAGGGTTTGAACACTGAAGCTTTCTTT.

The table lists this clonotype with many counts. The rearrangement links TRBV7-2 to TRBJ1-4, with a possible D match to TRBD1 (5 bases). Looked up from germline, CDR1 is SGHTA and CDR2 is FQGNSA. The CDR3 is 14 amino acids. V was pared by 3 bases and J by 10 bases, with 15 bases between. The CDR3 DNA reads as TGTGCCAGCAGCTTTTCGGGTGGGGCCAGAAAACTGTTTTTT. As protein: CASSFSGGARKLFF.

Details on this clonotype: A read error is possible here, since a much larger clone lies one base away. The gene calls are TRBV5-1 and TRBJ2-7, with a weak D call TRBD2 (5 bases). Germline values: CDR1 SGHRS, CDR2 YFSETQ. CDR3 length: 15 residues. V lost 3 bases and J 6 bases, leaving 19 bases between the germline ends. The CDR3 protein is CASSWSTGSAAEQYF. The CDR3 region has the DNA TGCGCCAGCAGCTGGTCAACGGGATCCGCTGCCGAGCAGTACTTC.

This clonotype came up a few times. The chain combines TRBV6-1 with TRBJ1-2; D gene ambiguous. Germline CDR1 is MNHNS and CDR2 is SASEGT. V shed 6 bases and J shed 3 bases, with 14 bases lying between them. This CDR3 region has 14 residues. CDR3 in DNA: TGTGCCAGCAGCCACCCTGGTGGGTACTATGGCTACACCTTC. It translates to CASSHPGGYYGYTF.

The table lists this clonotype with a few counts. The chain has TRBV6-9 and TRBJ2-3; tentative D call: TRBD2 (6 bases). The CDR3 spans 15 residues. V gave up 7 bases and J gave up 1 base, with 15 bases separating them. The germline V gene has CDR1 MNHGY and CDR2 SVAAGI. CDR3 protein: CASIYSQRGTDTQYF. The CDR3 DNA sequence: TGTGCCAGCATTTACTCTCAGCGGGGCACAGATACGCAGTATTTT.

This clonotype was seen ten or more times. A clone one base away is much larger, so this may be a read error. The chain couples TRBV5-1 to TRBJ2-7, with D unresolved. V lost 4 bases and J lost 1, with 15 bases in between. Germline CDR1 is SGHRS and CDR2 is YFSETQ. The CDR3 runs to 15 residues. CDR3 residues: CASSVGSGNSYEQYF. CDR3 bases: TGCGCCAGCAGCGTCGGGTCGGGCAATTCCTACGAGCAGTACTTC.

Many counts were recorded for this clonotype. The genes are TRBV2 and TRBJ2-7, with TRBD1 as a possible D gene (6 bases). Deletions cut 3 bases from V and 3 bases from J, with 12 bases between. Germline values: CDR1 SNHLY, CDR2 FYNNEI. The CDR3 contains 14 residues. The CDR3 loop reads CASSDLGQSYEQYF. The CDR3, as DNA: TGTGCCAGCAGTGACTTAGGACAGAGCTACGAGCAGTACTTC. The full variable domain, in which reference TRBV2 and TRBJ2-7 provide the parts outside the CDR3, is EPEVTQTPSHQVTQMGQEVILRCVPISNHLYFYWYRQILGQKVEFLVSFYNNEISEKSEIFDDQFSVERPDGSNFTLKIRSTKLEDSAMYFCASSDLGQSYEQYFGPGTRLTVT.

There are many counts of this clonotype. The chain links TRBV2 to TRBJ2-2, with D unclear. Germline CDR1 reads SNHLY; CDR2 reads FYNNEI. The length of the CDR3 is 13 residues. Trimming took 3 bases from V and 6 from J, leaving 8 bases between them. The CDR3 nucleotides read TGTGCCAGCAGTGATAATGGTCCCGGGGAGCTGTTTTTT. Protein: CASSDNGPGELFF.

The chain joins TRBV12-5 to TRBJ1-3, with TRBD1 identical over 8 bases. The CDR3 spans 13 residues. J was trimmed by 6 bases and V by 5 bases; bases with no gene match: 3. Per the germline V gene, CDR1 is LGHNT and CDR2 is FRNRAP. CDR3 coding DNA: TGTGCTAGTGGTAGGACAGGGTTAAACACCATATATTTT. Its protein product is CASGRTGLNTIYF. The entire variable domain, with the rest obtained from reference TRBV12-5 and TRBJ1-3, is as follows: DARVTQTPRHKVTEMGQEVTMRCQPILGHNTVFWYRQTMMQGLELLAYFRNRAPLDDSGMPKDRFSAEMPDATLATLKIQPSEPRDSAVYFCASGRTGLNTIYFGEGSWLTVV.

At least ten counts were recorded for this clonotype. V gene TRBV6-2 or TRBV6-3 combines with J gene TRBJ2-5; D is tentatively TRBD1 or TRBD2 (6 bases each). This CDR3 spans 17 amino acids. V lost 2 bases and J lost 3, with 19 bases in between. Germline V gives CDR1 MNHEY, CDR2 SVGEGT. The CDR3 is CASSYVHGGWEEETQYF. In DNA, the CDR3 is TGTGCCAGCAGTTACGTACACGGGGGCTGGGAGGAAGAGACCCAGTACTTC.

This clonotype is judged medium-sized (0.01 to 0.1%). J is TRBJ2-7 and V is TRBV6-2 or TRBV6-3, with TRBD1 matching over 8 bases. CDR3 length: 13 amino acids. The germline V gene has CDR1 MNHEY and CDR2 SVGEGT. V shed 5 bases, J shed 5 bases, and the junction held 5 bases outside the gene matches. The CDR3 here is CASSQGARDEQYF. Written as DNA, the CDR3 is TGTGCCAGCAGTCAGGGGGCAAGGGACGAGCAGTACTTC.

Notes on this clonotype: Mismatch with germline at one junction end may stem from a read error. This rearrangement joins TRBV11-2 to TRBJ2-7, with D perhaps TRBD2 (6 bases). The CDR3 contains 14 residues. Germline V lookup: CDR1 SGHAT, CDR2 FQNNGV. The CDR3 protein is CAGSFDLRGSEQYF. The CDR3 nucleotides are TGTGCCGGCAGCTTCGACCTACGGGGGAGCGAGCAGTACTTC.

This clonotype was found many times. This rearrangement joins TRBV2 to TRBJ2-5; D might be TRBD2 (5 bases). In germline, CDR1 is SNHLY, CDR2 FYNNEI. Between the trimmed V and J ends, which lost 8 bases and 5 bases, there was a span of 12 bases. This CDR3 is built from 12 residues. CDR3 region: CASSGMGETQYF. CDR3 DNA: TGTGCCAGCTCGGGAATGGGGGAGACCCAGTACTTC.

This clonotype has a count of ten or more. The chain couples TRBV18 to TRBJ2-4; D may match TRBD1 or TRBD2 (6 bases each). The V gene's germline CDR1 is KGHSH and CDR2 LQKENI. The CDR3 extends over 15 amino acids. V was cut by 3 bases and J by 3 bases, with 12 bases left in between. The CDR3 protein is CASSPEGGSKNIQYF. The CDR3 DNA reads TGTGCCAGCTCACCCGAGGGGGGCAGCAAAAACATTCAGTACTTC.

The V and J genes are TRBV5-6 and TRBJ2-5, with a tentative D call TRBD2 (6 bases). From germline, CDR1 is SGHDT and CDR2 YYEEEE. Between the trimmed V and J ends, which lost 4 bases and 5 bases, there was a span of 18 bases. The CDR3 covers 15 residues. CDR3 protein: CASSGDFSSGETQYF. Written as DNA, the CDR3 is TGTGCCAGCAGCGGGGACTTCAGTAGTGGGGAGACCCAGTACTTC.